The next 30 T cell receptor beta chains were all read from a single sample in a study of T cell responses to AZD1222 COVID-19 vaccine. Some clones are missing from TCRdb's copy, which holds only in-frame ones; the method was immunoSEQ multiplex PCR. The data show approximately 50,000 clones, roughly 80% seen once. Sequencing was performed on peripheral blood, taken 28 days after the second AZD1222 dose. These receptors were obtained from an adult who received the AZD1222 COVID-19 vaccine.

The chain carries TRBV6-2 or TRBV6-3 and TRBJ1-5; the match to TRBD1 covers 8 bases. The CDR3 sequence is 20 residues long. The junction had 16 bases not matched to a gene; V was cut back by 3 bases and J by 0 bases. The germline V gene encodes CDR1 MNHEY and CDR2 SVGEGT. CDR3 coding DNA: TGTGCCAGCAGTTATAATACTGGGACAGGCCGCCCATATAGCAATCAGCCCCAGCATTTT. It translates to CASSYNTGTGRPYSNQPQHF.

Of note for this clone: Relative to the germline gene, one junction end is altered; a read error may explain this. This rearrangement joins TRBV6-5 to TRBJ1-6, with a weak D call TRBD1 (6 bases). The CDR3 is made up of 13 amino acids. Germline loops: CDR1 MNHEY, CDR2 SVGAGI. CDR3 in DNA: TGTGCCAGCAGTCACCCCCCGGGACACATTGCCGCCTTT. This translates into CASSHPPGHIAAF.

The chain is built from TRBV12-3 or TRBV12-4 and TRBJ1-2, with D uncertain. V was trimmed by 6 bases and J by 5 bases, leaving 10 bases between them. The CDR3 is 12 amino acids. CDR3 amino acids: CASSLDSYGYTF. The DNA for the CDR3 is TGTGCCAGCAGCCTCGATAGTTATGGCTACACCTTC.

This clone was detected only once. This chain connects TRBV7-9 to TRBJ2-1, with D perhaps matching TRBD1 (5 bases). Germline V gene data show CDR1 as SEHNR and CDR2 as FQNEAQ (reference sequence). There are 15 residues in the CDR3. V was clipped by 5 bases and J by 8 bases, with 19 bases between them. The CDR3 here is CASSPKNSQGDEQFF. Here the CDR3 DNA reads TGTGCCAGCAGCCCGAAAAATAGTCAGGGCGATGAGCAGTTCTTC.

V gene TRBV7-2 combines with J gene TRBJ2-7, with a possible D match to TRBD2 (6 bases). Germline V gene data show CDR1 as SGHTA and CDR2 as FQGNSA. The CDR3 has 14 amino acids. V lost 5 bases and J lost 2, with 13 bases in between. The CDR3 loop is CASSTNRGTYEQYF. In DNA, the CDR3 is TGTGCCAGCAGCACCAACCGGGGGACCTACGAGCAGTACTTC.

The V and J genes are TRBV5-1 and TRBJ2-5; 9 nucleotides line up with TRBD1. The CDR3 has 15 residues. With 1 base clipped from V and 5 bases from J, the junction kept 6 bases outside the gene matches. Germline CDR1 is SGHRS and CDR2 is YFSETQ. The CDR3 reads CASSLSGQGAETQYF. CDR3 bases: TGCGCCAGCAGCTTGTCGGGACAGGGTGCGGAGACCCAGTACTTC.

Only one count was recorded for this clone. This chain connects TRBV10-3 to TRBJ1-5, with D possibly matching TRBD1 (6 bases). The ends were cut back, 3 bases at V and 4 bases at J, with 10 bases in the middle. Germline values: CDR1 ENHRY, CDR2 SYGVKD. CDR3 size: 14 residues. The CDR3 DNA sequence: TGTGCCATCAGTGACAGGGGAGGGAATCAGCCCCAGCATTTT. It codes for CAISDRGGNQPQHF.

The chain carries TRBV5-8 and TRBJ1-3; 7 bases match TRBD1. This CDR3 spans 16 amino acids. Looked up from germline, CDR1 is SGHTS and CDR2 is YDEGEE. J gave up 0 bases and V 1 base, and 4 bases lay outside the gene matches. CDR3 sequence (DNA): TGTGCCAGCAGCTTGTGGGGACAGCACTCTGGAAACACCATATATTTT. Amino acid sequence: CASSLWGQHSGNTIYF.

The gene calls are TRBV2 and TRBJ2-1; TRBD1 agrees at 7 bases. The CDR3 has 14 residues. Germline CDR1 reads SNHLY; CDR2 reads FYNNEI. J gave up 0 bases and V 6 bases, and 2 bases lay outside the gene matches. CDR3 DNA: TGTGCCAGCAGGGGGGACAGCTCCTACAATGAGCAGTTCTTC. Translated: CASRGDSSYNEQFF.

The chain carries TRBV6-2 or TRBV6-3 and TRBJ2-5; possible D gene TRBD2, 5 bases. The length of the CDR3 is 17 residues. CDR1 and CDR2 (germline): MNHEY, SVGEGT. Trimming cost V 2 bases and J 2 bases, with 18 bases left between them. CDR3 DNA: TGTGCCAGCAGTTACCATCAACGGGGTCCGGGACAAGAGACCCAGTACTTC. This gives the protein CASSYHQRGPGQETQYF.

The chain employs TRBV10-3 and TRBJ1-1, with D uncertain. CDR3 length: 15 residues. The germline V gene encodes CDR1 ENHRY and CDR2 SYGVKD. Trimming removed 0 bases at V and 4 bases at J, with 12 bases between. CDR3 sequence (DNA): TGTGCCATCAGTGAGTCATTGGTACTGGGCACTGAAGCTTTCTTT. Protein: CAISESLVLGTEAFF.

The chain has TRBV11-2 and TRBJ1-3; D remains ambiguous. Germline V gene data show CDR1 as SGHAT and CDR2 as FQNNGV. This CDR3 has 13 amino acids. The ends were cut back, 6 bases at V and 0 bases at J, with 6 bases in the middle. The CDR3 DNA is TGTGCCAGCAGATCCCTCTCTGGAAACACCATATATTTT. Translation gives CASRSLSGNTIYF.

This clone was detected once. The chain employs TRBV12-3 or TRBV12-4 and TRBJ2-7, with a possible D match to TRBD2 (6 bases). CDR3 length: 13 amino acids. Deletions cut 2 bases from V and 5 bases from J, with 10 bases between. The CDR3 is CASSLLAIHEQYF. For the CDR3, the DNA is TGTGCCAGCAGTTTACTAGCGATCCACGAGCAGTACTTC.

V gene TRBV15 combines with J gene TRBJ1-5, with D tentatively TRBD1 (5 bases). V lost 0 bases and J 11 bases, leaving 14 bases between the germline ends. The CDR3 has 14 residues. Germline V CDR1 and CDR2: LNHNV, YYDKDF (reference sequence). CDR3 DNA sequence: TGTGCCACCAGCAGAGATCGGGGGGGAGGGTCCCAGCATTTT. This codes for CATSRDRGGGSQHF.

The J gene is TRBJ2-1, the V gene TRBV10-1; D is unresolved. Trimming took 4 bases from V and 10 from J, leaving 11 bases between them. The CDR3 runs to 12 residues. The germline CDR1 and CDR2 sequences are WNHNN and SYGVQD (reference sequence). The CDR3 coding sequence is TGCGCCAGCAGTGTGGGTCCCTCGGAGCAGTTCTTC. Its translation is CASSVGPSEQFF.

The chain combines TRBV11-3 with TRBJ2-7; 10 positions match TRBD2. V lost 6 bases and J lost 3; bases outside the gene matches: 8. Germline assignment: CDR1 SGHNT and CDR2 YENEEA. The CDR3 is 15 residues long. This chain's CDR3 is CASSPGIAGGYEQYF. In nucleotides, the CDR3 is TGTGCCAGCAGTCCTGGAATAGCGGGGGGCTACGAGCAGTACTTC.

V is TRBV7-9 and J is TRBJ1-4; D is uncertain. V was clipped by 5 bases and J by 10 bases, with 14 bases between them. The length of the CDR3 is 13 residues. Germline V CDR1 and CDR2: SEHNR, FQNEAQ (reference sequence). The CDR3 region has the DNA TGTGCCAGCAGCCGACAAGGACCCGTAAAACTGTTTTTT. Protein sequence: CASSRQGPVKLFF.

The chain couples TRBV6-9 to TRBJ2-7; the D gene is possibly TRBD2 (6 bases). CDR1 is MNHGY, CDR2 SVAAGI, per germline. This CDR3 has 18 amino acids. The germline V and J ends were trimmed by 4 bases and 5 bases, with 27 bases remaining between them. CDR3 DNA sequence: TGTGCCAGCAGTTTCCCGGGTTCCTCTCGGGAGTTCCCCCACGAGCAGTACTTC. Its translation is CASSFPGSSREFPHEQYF.

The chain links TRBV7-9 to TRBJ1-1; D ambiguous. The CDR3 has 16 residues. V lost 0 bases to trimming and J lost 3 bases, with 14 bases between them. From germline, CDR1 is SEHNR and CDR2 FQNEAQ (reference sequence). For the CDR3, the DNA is TGTGCCAGCAGCTTAGCCAGATTGCCCGGGGACACTGAAGCTTTCTTT. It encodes CASSLARLPGDTEAFF. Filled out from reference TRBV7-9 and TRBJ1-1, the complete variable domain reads DTGVSQNPRHKITKRGQNVTFRCDPISEHNRLYWYRQTLGQGPEFLTYFQNEAQLEKSRLLSDRFSAERPKGSFSTLEIQRTEQGDSAMYLCASSLARLPGDTEAFFGQGTRLTVV.

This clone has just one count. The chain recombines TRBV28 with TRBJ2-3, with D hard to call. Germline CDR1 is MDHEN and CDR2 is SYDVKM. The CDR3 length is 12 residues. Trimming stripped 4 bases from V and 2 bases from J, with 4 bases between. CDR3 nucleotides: TGTGCCAGCAGTTCCTACACAGATACGCAGTATTTT. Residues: CASSSYTDTQYF.

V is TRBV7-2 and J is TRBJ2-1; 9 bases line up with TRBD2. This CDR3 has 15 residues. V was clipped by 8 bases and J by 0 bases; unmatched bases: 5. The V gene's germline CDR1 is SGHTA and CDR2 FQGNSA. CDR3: CASGREGSSYNEQFF. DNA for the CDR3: TGTGCCAGCGGGCGGGAGGGAAGCTCCTACAATGAGCAGTTCTTC. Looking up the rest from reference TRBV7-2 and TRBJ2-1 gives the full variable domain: GAGVSQSPSNKVTEKGKDVELRCDPISGHTALYWYRQSLGQGLEFLIYFQGNSAPDKSGLPSDRFSAERTGGSVSTLTIQRTQQEDSAVYLCASGREGSSYNEQFFGPGTRLTVL.

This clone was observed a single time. The CDR3 protein is CASSLGGGGYQETQYF. The CDR3 DNA sequence: TGTGCCAGCAGCTTAGGAGGTGGGGGGTACCAAGAGACCCAGTACTTC. The rearrangement joins TRBV7-7 to TRBJ2-5, with TRBD2 as a possible D gene (6 bases). This CDR3 has 16 residues. Between the trimmed V and J ends, which lost 1 base and 0 bases, there was a span of 12 bases. The germline V gene encodes CDR1 SSHAT and CDR2 FNYEAQ (reference sequence).

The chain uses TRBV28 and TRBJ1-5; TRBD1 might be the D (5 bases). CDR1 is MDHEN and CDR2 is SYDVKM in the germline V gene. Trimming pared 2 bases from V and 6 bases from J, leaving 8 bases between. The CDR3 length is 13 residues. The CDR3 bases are TGTGCCAGCAGTTTAAAGGGGATTCAGCCCCAGCATTTT. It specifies CASSLKGIQPQHF.

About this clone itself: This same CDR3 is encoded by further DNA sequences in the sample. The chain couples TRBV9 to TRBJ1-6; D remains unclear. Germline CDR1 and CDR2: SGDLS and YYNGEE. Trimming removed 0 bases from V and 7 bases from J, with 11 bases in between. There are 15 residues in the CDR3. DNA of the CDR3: TGTGCCAGCAGCGTAGATGGAGGAAAGAATTCACCCCTCCACTTT. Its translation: CASSVDGGKNSPLHF.

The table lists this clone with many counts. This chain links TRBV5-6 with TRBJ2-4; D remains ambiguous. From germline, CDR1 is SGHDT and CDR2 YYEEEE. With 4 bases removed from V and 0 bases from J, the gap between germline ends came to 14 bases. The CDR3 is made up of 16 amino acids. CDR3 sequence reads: CASSPPRHLAKNIQYF. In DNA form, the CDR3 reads TGTGCCAGCAGCCCCCCACGACACCTAGCCAAAAACATTCAGTACTTC.

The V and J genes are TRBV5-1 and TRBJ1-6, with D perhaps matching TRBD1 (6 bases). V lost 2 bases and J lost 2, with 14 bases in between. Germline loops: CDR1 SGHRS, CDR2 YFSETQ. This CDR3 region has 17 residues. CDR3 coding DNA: TGCGCCAGCAGCTTTTCAGAGGCAGGGGCCTATAATTCACCCCTCCACTTT. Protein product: CASSFSEAGAYNSPLHF.

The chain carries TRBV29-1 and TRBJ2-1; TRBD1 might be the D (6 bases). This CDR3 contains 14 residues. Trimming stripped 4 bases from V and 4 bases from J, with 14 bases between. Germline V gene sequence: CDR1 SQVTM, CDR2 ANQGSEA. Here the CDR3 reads CSVARTGLYNEQFF. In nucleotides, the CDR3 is TGCAGCGTTGCCAGAACAGGGTTGTACAATGAGCAGTTCTTC.

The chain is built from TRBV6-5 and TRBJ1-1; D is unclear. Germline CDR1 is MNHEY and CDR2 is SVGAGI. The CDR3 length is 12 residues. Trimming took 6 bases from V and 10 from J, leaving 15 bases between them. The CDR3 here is CASRVDKDRAFF. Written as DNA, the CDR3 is TGTGCCAGCAGAGTAGACAAAGACCGAGCTTTCTTT.

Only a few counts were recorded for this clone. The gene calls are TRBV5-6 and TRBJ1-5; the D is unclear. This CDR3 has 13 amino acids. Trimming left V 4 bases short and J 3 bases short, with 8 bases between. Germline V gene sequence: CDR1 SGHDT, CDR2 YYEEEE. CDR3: CASSPGVNQPQHF. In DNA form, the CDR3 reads TGTGCCAGCAGCCCCGGAGTCAATCAGCCCCAGCATTTT.

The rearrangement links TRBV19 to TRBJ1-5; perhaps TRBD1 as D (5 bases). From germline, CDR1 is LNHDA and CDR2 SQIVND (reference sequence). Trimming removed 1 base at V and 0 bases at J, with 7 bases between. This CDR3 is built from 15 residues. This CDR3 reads CASSIAGTSNQPQHF. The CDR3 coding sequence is TGTGCCAGTAGTATAGCCGGGACTAGCAATCAGCCCCAGCATTTT.